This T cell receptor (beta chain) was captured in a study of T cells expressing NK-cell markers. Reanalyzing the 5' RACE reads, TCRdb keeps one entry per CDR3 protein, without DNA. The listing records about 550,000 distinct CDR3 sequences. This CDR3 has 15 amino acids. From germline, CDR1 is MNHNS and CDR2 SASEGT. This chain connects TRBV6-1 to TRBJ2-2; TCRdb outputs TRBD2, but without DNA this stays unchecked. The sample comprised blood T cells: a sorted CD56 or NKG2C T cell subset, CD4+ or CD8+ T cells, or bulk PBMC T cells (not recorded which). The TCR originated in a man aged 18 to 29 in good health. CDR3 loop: CASSDHDGLAGELFF.